The 31 T cell receptor beta chains listed next were all sequenced from one sample in a study of blood T cell repertoires in COVID-19. Some clones are missing from TCRdb's copy, which holds only in-frame ones; the method was immunoSEQ multiplex PCR. Of 64,000 or so clones in the sample, less than 85% were seen once. Sequencing input: peripheral blood. All receptors come from a human donor in a cohort sampled during active COVID-19.

The chain uses TRBV5-1 and TRBJ1-4; D is uncertain. Trimming cost V 4 bases and J 1 base, with 11 bases left between them. The germline gives CDR1 SGHRS, CDR2 YFSETQ. The CDR3 is made up of 15 amino acids. CDR3 amino acids: CASSLSSGTNEKLFF. For the CDR3, the DNA is TGCGCCAGCAGCCTTTCGAGTGGAACTAATGAAAAACTGTTTTTT. Filled out from reference TRBV5-1 and TRBJ1-4, the complete variable domain reads KAGVTQTPRYLIKTRGQQVTLSCSPISGHRSVSWYQQTPGQGLQFLFEYFSETQRNKGNFPGRFSGRQFSNSRSEMNVSTLELGDSALYLCASSLSSGTNEKLFFGSGTQLSVL.

The CDR3 loop reads CAIRTGTGDWEAFF. In DNA, the CDR3 is TGTGCCATCAGAACGGGGACAGGGGACTGGGAAGCTTTCTTT. V is TRBV10-3 and J is TRBJ1-1, with 10 bases lining up with TRBD1. The CDR3 runs 14 residues. Losses at the gene ends were 6 bases for V and 8 bases for J; bases not matched to a gene: 9. Germline V gene data show CDR1 as ENHRY and CDR2 as SYGVKD.

This clone was seen only a few times. The gene calls are TRBV7-9 and TRBJ2-1; D may be TRBD1 (6 bases). Germline V lookup: CDR1 SEHNR, CDR2 FQNEAQ (reference sequence). This CDR3 contains 16 residues. The V end lost 5 bases, the J end lost 0 bases, and 14 bases lay between the germline ends. CDR3 nucleotide sequence: TGTGCCAGCAGCGAAAAGGGACAAAGCTCCTACAATGAGCAGTTCTTC. This codes for CASSEKGQSSYNEQFF.

This clone has more than one count but fewer than ten. The V gene is TRBV20-1, the J gene TRBJ2-7, with 7 bases identical to TRBD2. The CDR3 has 11 residues. J lost 5 bases, V lost 6 bases, and 4 bases had no gene match. Germline V CDR1 and CDR2: DFQATT, SNEGSKA (reference sequence). For the CDR3, the DNA is TGCAGTGCACGACTAGCCCACGAGCAGTACTTC. Its translation: CSARLAHEQYF.

This sequence joins TRBV28 and TRBJ1-1; the match to TRBD1 covers 9 bases. Germline loops: CDR1 MDHEN, CDR2 SYDVKM. This CDR3 has 17 residues. The junction had 10 bases not matched to a gene; V was cut back by 5 bases and J by 0 bases. CDR3 sequence reads: CASSPWTGEVLNTEAFF. In nucleotides, the CDR3 is TGTGCCAGCAGTCCCTGGACAGGGGAGGTTTTGAACACTGAAGCTTTCTTT.

V usage is TRBV2 and J usage is TRBJ2-5; 12 bases are shared with TRBD2. The CDR3 runs to 16 residues. The germline gives CDR1 SNHLY, CDR2 FYNNEI. V lost 6 bases to trimming and J lost 4 bases; unmatched junction nucleotides: 9. CDR3 residues: CASSSNGLAGRETQYF. In DNA form, the CDR3 reads TGTGCCAGCAGCTCTAACGGACTAGCGGGACGAGAGACCCAGTACTTC.

This chain uses TRBV5-4 with TRBJ2-3; D might be TRBD1 (6 bases). Germline-derived CDR1 and CDR2 are SGHNT and YYREEE (reference sequence). Trimming cost V 4 bases and J 0 bases, with 18 bases left between them. This CDR3 has 17 residues. Here the CDR3 reads CASSHRDTSSSTDTQYF. In DNA form, the CDR3 reads TGTGCCAGCAGCCACCGGGACACCTCATCTAGCACAGATACGCAGTATTTT.

This clone has just a few counts. V and J are TRBV10-3 and TRBJ2-7; possibly TRBD1 for D (6 bases). The ends were cut back, 6 bases at V and 6 bases at J, with 15 bases in the middle. Germline V CDR1 and CDR2: ENHRY, SYGVKD. CDR3 length: 13 residues. The CDR3 spells CAIRGDRTGEQYF. In DNA form, the CDR3 reads TGTGCCATCAGGGGCGACAGGACGGGCGAGCAGTACTTC.

DNA of the CDR3: TGTGCCACCAGCAGGGGGGACTCCTCAGATGGGGAGACCCAGTACTTC. Its translation: CATSRGDSSDGETQYF. The V and J genes are TRBV15 and TRBJ2-5; a weak D match, TRBD2 (6 bases). There are 16 residues in the CDR3. The ends were cut back, 3 bases at V and 5 bases at J, with 19 bases in the middle. Germline V gives CDR1 LNHNV, CDR2 YYDKDF (reference sequence).

This clone counts as medium-sized (0.01 to 0.1%). This rearrangement joins TRBV7-2 to TRBJ1-3; possibly TRBD1 for D (6 bases). Germline values: CDR1 SGHTA, CDR2 FQGNSA. The CDR3 runs 14 residues. V was cut by 5 bases and J by 2 bases, with 10 bases left in between. The CDR3 here is CASSPGQPGNTIYF. CDR3 in DNA: TGTGCCAGCAGCCCAGGACAGCCTGGAAACACCATATATTTT.

The CDR3 here is CASSVGLAVNTGELFF. DNA for the CDR3: TGTGCCAGCAGCGTGGGACTAGCGGTTAACACCGGGGAGCTGTTTTTT. V gene TRBV7-2 combines with J gene TRBJ2-2, with 11 bases that match TRBD2. The CDR3 length is 16 residues. With V trimmed by 5 bases and J by 2 bases, 4 bases remained unmatched. Germline CDR1 and CDR2: SGHTA and FQGNSA.

The chain carries TRBV18 and TRBJ2-2; D might be TRBD2 (5 bases). The length of the CDR3 is 15 residues. The germline CDR1 and CDR2 sequences are KGHSH and LQKENI. The V end was cut by 4 bases, the J end by 1 base, with 10 bases between. In DNA, the CDR3 is TGTGCCAGCTCACTTGGGAGACAGAACACCGGGGAGCTGTTTTTT. This encodes CASSLGRQNTGELFF.

The chain has TRBV15 and TRBJ1-2; 8 bases fit TRBD1. Germline CDR1 is LNHNV and CDR2 is YYDKDF (reference sequence). V trimming: 4 bases; J trimming: 5 bases; junction bases outside the gene matches: 0. This CDR3 has 12 residues. The CDR3 DNA follows: TGTGCCACCAGCAACAGGGGGTATGGCTACACCTTC. This encodes CATSNRGYGYTF.

This clone was detected only a few times. The V gene is TRBV4-1, the J gene TRBJ1-3, with D unresolved. V lost 0 bases and J 0 bases, leaving 12 bases between the germline ends. The CDR3 sequence is 17 residues long. Germline V CDR1 and CDR2: MGHRA, YSYEKL. The CDR3 is CASSQDSAGNSGNTIYF. CDR3 nucleotide sequence: TGCGCCAGCAGCCAAGATTCCGCGGGAAACTCTGGAAACACCATATATTTT.

This clone occurred a few times. V is TRBV4-1 and J is TRBJ1-2; no definite D call. The V gene's germline CDR1 is MGHRA and CDR2 YSYEKL. The CDR3 totals 15 residues. Trimming removed 2 bases from V and 4 bases from J, with 14 bases in between. The chain's CDR3 is CASSQSWAGSYGYTF. The CDR3 region has the DNA TGCGCCAGCAGCCAATCCTGGGCAGGAAGCTATGGCTACACCTTC.

The chain is built from TRBV7-9 and TRBJ1-1; D unclear. The CDR3 is 12 residues long. Germline CDR1 is SEHNR and CDR2 is FQNEAQ (reference sequence). The V gene lost 5 bases and the J gene lost 4 bases, with 8 bases spanning the gap. This CDR3 is CASSRGTTEAFF. The DNA of the CDR3 is TGTGCCAGCAGCCGGGGTACCACTGAAGCTTTCTTT.

The J gene is TRBJ1-1, the V gene TRBV11-2; no reliable D call. CDR1 and CDR2 (germline): SGHAT, FQNNGV. This CDR3 has 13 residues. The ends were cut back, 2 bases at V and 4 bases at J, with 8 bases in the middle. The chain's CDR3 is CASSLTQPTEAFF. CDR3 bases: TGTGCCAGCAGCTTAACACAGCCCACTGAAGCTTTCTTT. The variable domain in full, with the rest retrieved from reference TRBV11-2 and TRBJ1-1, is EAGVAQSPRYKIIEKRQSVAFWCNPISGHATLYWYQQILGQGPKLLIQFQNNGVVDDSQLPKDRFSAERLKGVDSTLKIQPAKLEDSAVYLCASSLTQPTEAFFGQGTRLTVV.

This clone has only one observation. This sequence joins TRBV19 and TRBJ2-7; 9 bases fit TRBD2. CDR3 length equals 21 residues. V lost 3 bases to trimming and J lost 5 bases; unmatched junction nucleotides: 26. Germline values: CDR1 LNHDA, CDR2 SQIVND (reference sequence). The CDR3 loop is CASSMRQDSLSRTSGWNEQYF. The CDR3, as DNA: TGTGCCAGTAGTATGCGACAGGACTCCTTAAGCCGCACTAGCGGGTGGAACGAGCAGTACTTC.

The rearrangement uses TRBV28 and TRBJ2-3; D possibly corresponds to TRBD2 (6 bases). V gave up 3 bases and J gave up 1 base, with 14 bases separating them. Germline-derived CDR1 and CDR2 are MDHEN and SYDVKM. The CDR3 has 16 residues. The chain's CDR3 is CASSLNGGTGTDTQYF. The CDR3 coding sequence is TGTGCCAGCAGTTTGAATGGCGGGACGGGCACAGATACGCAGTATTTT. Looking up the rest from reference TRBV28 and TRBJ2-3 gives the full variable domain: DVKVTQSSRYLVKRTGEKVFLECVQDMDHENMFWYRQDPGLGLRLIYFSYDVKMKEKGDIPEGYSVSREKKERFSLILESASTNQTSMYLCASSLNGGTGTDTQYFGPGTRLTVL.

The gene calls are TRBV7-2 and TRBJ2-1; no firm D call. V gave up 5 bases and J gave up 4 bases, with 15 bases separating them. CDR3 size: 15 residues. Germline CDR1 is SGHTA and CDR2 is FQGNSA. The CDR3 DNA is TGTGCCAGCAGCGTTACTCACTCTGCGTACAATGAGCAGTTCTTC. Protein sequence: CASSVTHSAYNEQFF.

This clone has only a few counts. Sequence at one end of the junction differs from germline and may be a read error. J is TRBJ2-7 and V is TRBV19; the match to TRBD1 covers 9 bases. CDR1 is LNHDA, CDR2 SQIVND, per germline (reference sequence). There are 13 residues in the CDR3. CDR3 in amino acids: CASKGTGSVEQYF. The CDR3 DNA reads as TGTGCAAGTAAGGGGACAGGGTCGGTCGAGCAGTACTTC.

The chain uses TRBV7-2 and TRBJ2-1, with D maybe TRBD2 (6 bases). V was cut by 5 bases and J by 2 bases, with 13 bases left in between. Germline assignment: CDR1 SGHTA and CDR2 FQGNSA. The CDR3 is 15 residues long. DNA for the CDR3: TGTGCCAGCAGCCCAATTGCGGGGACCTACAATGAGCAGTTCTTC. Protein product: CASSPIAGTYNEQFF.

This clone occurred once. V and J are TRBV29-1 and TRBJ2-5, with D maybe TRBD2 (6 bases). Trimming removed 7 bases from V and 5 bases from J, with 20 bases in between. CDR1 and CDR2 from the germline V gene are SQVTM and ANQGSEA. This CDR3 contains 14 residues. In DNA form, the CDR3 reads TGCAGCGCCCCCGCGGGGCAGACTGGGGAGACCCAGTACTTC. Its translation: CSAPAGQTGETQYF. Using reference TRBV29-1 and TRBJ2-5 for the parts outside the CDR3, the full variable domain is SAVISQKPSRDICQRGTSLTIQCQVDSQVTMMFWYRQQPGQSLTLIATANQGSEATYESGFVIDKFPISRPNLTFSTLTVSNMSPEDSSIYLCSAPAGQTGETQYFGPGTRLLVL.

The rearrangement links TRBV7-2 to TRBJ2-5, with D possibly TRBD2 on 5 matching bases. This CDR3 has 17 residues. Looked up from germline, CDR1 is SGHTA and CDR2 is FQGNSA. Between the trimmed V and J ends, which lost 4 bases and 4 bases, there was a span of 22 bases. The CDR3 DNA follows: TGTGCCAGCAGCTCCTTCCCCAGAGGGCAGGTGGGAGAGACCCAGTACTTC. Its protein product is CASSSFPRGQVGETQYF. The full variable domain, its missing parts supplied by reference TRBV7-2 and TRBJ2-5, is GAGVSQSPSNKVTEKGKDVELRCDPISGHTALYWYRQSLGQGLEFLIYFQGNSAPDKSGLPSDRFSAERTGGSVSTLTIQRTQQEDSAVYLCASSSFPRGQVGETQYFGPGTRLLVL.

This rearrangement joins TRBV7-8 to TRBJ2-1; 10 bases are shared with TRBD2. Germline V gene sequence: CDR1 SGHVS, CDR2 FQNEAQ. The CDR3 consists of 16 residues. V was pared by 5 bases and J by 2 bases, with 6 bases of the junction left unmatched. CDR3 residues: CASSQRTSGPYNEQFF. The CDR3 DNA follows: TGTGCCAGCAGCCAAAGGACTAGCGGACCCTACAATGAGCAGTTCTTC.

The chain is built from TRBV15 and TRBJ1-4; no clear D gene. V shed 1 base and J shed 12 bases, with 9 bases lying between them. Germline values: CDR1 LNHNV, CDR2 YYDKDF (reference sequence). This CDR3 contains 12 residues. In DNA, the CDR3 is TGTGCCACCAGCAGAGTGAACGGGGAACTGTTTTTT. Amino acid sequence: CATSRVNGELFF.

V and J are TRBV6-5 and TRBJ2-5, with a weak D call TRBD2 (5 bases). Trimming shortened V by 0 bases and J by 9 bases, and 8 bases separated the two germline ends. This CDR3 spans 12 amino acids. Germline CDR1 and CDR2: MNHEY and SVGAGI. CDR3 nucleotide sequence: TGTGCCAGCAGTTACTCCTCCGGGGCCCAGTACTTC. Translating gives CASSYSSGAQYF.

The chain is built from TRBV27 and TRBJ2-1, with 12 bases matching TRBD2. Germline lookup yields CDR1 MNHEY and CDR2 SMNVEV (reference sequence). There are 17 residues in the CDR3. V lost 5 bases and J lost 7; bases outside the gene matches: 12. The CDR3 sequence: CASSPILTSGSMNEQFF. The CDR3 DNA reads TGTGCCAGCAGTCCTATCCTGACTAGCGGGAGTATGAATGAGCAGTTCTTC.

The chain combines TRBV11-2 with TRBJ1-2, with a weak D call TRBD1 (6 bases). The CDR3 extends over 14 amino acids. V was clipped by 0 bases and J by 4 bases, with 9 bases between them. CDR1 and CDR2 from the germline V gene are SGHAT and FQNNGV. The chain's CDR3 is CASSLDGGPYGYTF. In DNA form, the CDR3 reads TGTGCCAGCAGCTTAGATGGGGGCCCCTATGGCTACACCTTC.

The chain uses TRBV20-1 and TRBJ2-3; D remains unclear. The CDR3 spans 11 residues. V shed 5 bases and J shed 7 bases, with 10 bases lying between them. CDR1 and CDR2 (germline): DFQATT, SNEGSKA (reference sequence). CDR3 DNA: TGCAGTGCTTTAGACTGGTATACGCAGTATTTT. It codes for CSALDWYTQYF.

Details on this clone: One junction end does not reproduce the germline sequence, and a read error may be involved. The chain is built from TRBV7-2 and TRBJ1-1; no reliable D call. CDR1 is SGHTA and CDR2 is FQGNSA in the germline V gene. The CDR3 extends over 14 amino acids. CDR3 region: CASSLLRMNTEAFF. Written as DNA, the CDR3 is TGTGCCAGCAGCTTACTGCGGATGAATACTGAAGCTTTCTTT. The full variable domain, its missing parts supplied by reference TRBV7-2 and TRBJ1-1, is GAGVSQSPSNKVTEKGKDVELRCDPISGHTALYWYRQSLGQGLEFLIYFQGNSAPDKSGLPSDRFSAERTGGSVSTLTIQRTQQEDSAVYLCASSLLRMNTEAFFGQGTRLTVV.